This TCR beta chain was identified during a study of memory CD4+ T cells and cytomegalovirus serostatus (dated by TCRdb to about 2019). Context from the whole study: The cohort comprised about 35 healthy Belgian adults, 9 CMV seropositive and 24 CMV seronegative. The study sequenced CD4+ memory TCRbeta repertoires of a Belgian cohort with known cytomegalovirus serostatus to replicate a published TCR-based CMV serostatus classifier. Points the paper makes about the study in general: Of under 200 previously reported CMV-associated TCRbeta sequences, around 70 appeared in the CD4+ memory repertoires, each in one to five individuals. CMV serostatus prediction reached a median bootstrapped AUC of 0.95 with the original framework and just under 0.92 with a US-trained random forest. On the Belgian cohort, the classifier based on the original framework reached a median bootstrapped AUC of nearly 0.96, with a 95% CI of 0.76-1.00. The results were read as suggesting that the CMV-associated TCR signature is, for the most part, present in the CD4+ memory repertoire. Only CD4+CD45RO+ memory cells were sequenced, in contrast to the original study, which included naive and memory CD4+ and CD8+ populations.

In the germline V gene (reference sequence), CDR1 corresponds to LNHNV and CDR2 to YYDKDF. The CDR3 numbers 14 residues from cysteine through phenylalanine. Only the CDR3 region is kept as DNA, spanning 42 bases read in frame from base 1. V loses 0 bases, J loses 6 bases, and the germline ends lie 9 bases apart. The Quick-DNA Microprep Kit was used to extract genomic DNA from the sorted cells. Amplification of TCRbeta DNA was done with the immunoSEQ hsTCRbeta kit, following the protocol from the manufacturer. An Illumina MiSeq instrument was used to sequence the TCRbeta libraries. In the original analysis: After out-of-frame sequences were removed, some 2.1 million distinct TCRbeta sequences remained, averaging about 67,000 per individual. Each individual was scored according to the count of 160 or so previously reported CMV-associated TCRbeta sequences and the total productive distinct TCRbeta count. A beta-binomial model was reimplemented in Python, and random forests from scikit-learn, run with default parameters, were trained on data from the US cohort. Classifier performance on the Belgian cohort was summarized as median AUC with percentile confidence intervals calculated over 10,000 bootstrap iterations. In TCRdb, the immuneACCESS table is reduced to in-frame sequences with V and J assigned. These tables do not hold every clone; where another copy was compared, an unresolved V gene accounts for under half, and the others remain unexplained. For V, J and clone size, that table is used; D and trimming come from the DNA. The sample table records about 82,000 clones; less than 90% of these occur just once. The ten most abundant clones make up 0.78% of the sample.

A FACSAria II was used to sort memory CD4+ T cells, defined as single viable CD3+CD4+CD8-CD45RO+ cells. CMV serostatus was assessed using a Roche Elecsys assay, by which serum IgG against CMV pp150, pp28, p38 and p52 was detected. Following thawing, total CD4+ T cells were enriched through positive selection using CD4 magnetic microbeads. The samples came from a separate study whose specific focus was interrogating the CD4+ T cell memory repertoire. Peripheral blood mononuclear cells were isolated and cryopreserved according to standard operating procedures, and serum was stored at -80 degrees C. CD3-PerCP (BW264/56), CD4-APC (RPA-T4), CD45RO-PE (UCHT1) and CD8-Pacific Orange (3B5) antibodies were used for staining, and non-viable cells were excluded with Sytox blue. Comment on this clone: Its antigen is unknown. Nothing much larger sits one base from this clone, and base qualities are not available.

This TCR was sampled from an adult in good health and CMV-seronegative. Material: memory CD4+ T cells from blood. The chain is encoded by TRBV15 joined to TRBJ2-1; the D gene identity is not certain. The CDR3 sequence is CATSRDQTINEQFF. The sequenced DNA is TGTGCCACCAGCAGAGATCAGACGATCAATGAGCAGTTCTTC.